One sample yielded the 5 T cell receptor beta chains listed below, sequenced in a study of metastatic and nonmetastatic thyroid tumors. Not a single patient had been given any form of treatment at any point before undergoing thyroid surgery. MiXCR reprocessed the PCR reads for TCRdb. The sample carries 15,000 or so clones, approximately 30% recorded once. Sequenced material: tumor tissue. All receptors derive from a female donor with papillary thyroid cancer or a benign thyroid nodule (not recorded which). Some clones in this sample may be carry-over from other donors' samples.

This clone was observed many times. This sequence may be a read error, since a much larger clone differs from it by one base. The rearrangement links TRBV27 to TRBJ2-3; 7 bases fit TRBD2. Germline loops: CDR1 MNHEY, CDR2 SMNVEV (reference sequence). Trimming took 8 bases from V and 8 from J; bases not matched to a gene: 10. The CDR3 spans 13 residues. CDR3 in DNA: TGTGCCAGCTGGACTAGAAACACGGGTACGCAGTATTTT. It encodes CASWTRNTGTQYF.

Concerning this clone: A clone one base away is much larger, so this may be a read error. The gene calls are TRBV6-4 and TRBJ2-3, with TRBD2 matching 7 bases. This CDR3 spans 15 amino acids. J gave up 1 base and V 0 bases, and 1 base lay outside the gene matches. The germline gives CDR1 MRHNA, CDR2 SNTAGT. The CDR3 loop reads CASSDSSGCTDTQYF. In DNA form, the CDR3 reads TGTGCCAGCAGTGACTCTAGCGGGTGCACAGATACGCAGTATTTT.

The genes are TRBV5-1 and TRBJ2-7; either TRBD1 or TRBD2 may fit D (5 bases each). Trimming stripped 3 bases from V and 1 base from J, with 5 bases between. CDR3 length: 12 amino acids. Germline CDR1 and CDR2: SGHRS and YFSETQ. Here the CDR3 reads CASSWGSYEQYF. The DNA for the CDR3 is TGCGCCAGCAGCTGGGGGTCCTACGAGCAGTACTTC.

Ten or more counts support this clone. The chain couples TRBV11-2 to TRBJ1-2; TRBD1 matches at 9 bases. With 0 bases clipped from V and 8 bases from J, the junction kept 7 bases outside the gene matches. CDR1 is SGHAT and CDR2 is FQNNGV in the germline V gene. The CDR3 spans 15 residues. CDR3 sequence: CASSLDLRDREGYTF. The CDR3 DNA is TGTGCCAGCAGCTTAGATCTAAGGGACAGGGAAGGCTACACCTTC.

This sequence joins TRBV10-3 and TRBJ1-2; 8 bases are shared with TRBD1. This CDR3 spans 15 amino acids. Losses at the gene ends were 7 bases for V and 4 bases for J; bases not matched to a gene: 11. Germline CDR1 and CDR2: ENHRY and SYGVKD. DNA for the CDR3: TGTGCCATCACCGCGGGGGGACAGGCGAGCTATGGCTACACCTTC. Its protein is CAITAGGQASYGYTF.